Below are 7 T cell receptor beta chains sequenced from a single sample in a study of cytomegalovirus exposure and HLA in healthy donors. This PCR relied on a set of 60 Vbeta primers and 13 Jbeta primers. The method was immunoSEQ multiplex PCR; TCRdb's version includes in-frame clones alone and lacks a portion of them. The data show nearly 110,000 clones, more than 70% seen once. Input material: PBMCs. The receptors were sampled from a man aged 18 to 29 in good health and CMV-seronegative.

The V gene is TRBV7-9, the J gene TRBJ1-6; possibly TRBD1 for D (6 bases). The CDR3 totals 13 residues. Trimming cost V 4 bases and J 10 bases, with 11 bases left between them. Looked up from germline, CDR1 is SEHNR and CDR2 is FQNEAQ (reference sequence). CDR3 bases: TGTGCCAGCAGCTCGTCAGGGGTCTCACCCCTCCACTTT. It translates to CASSSSGVSPLHF.

The rearrangement uses TRBV7-9 and TRBJ2-7, with 8 bases aligning to TRBD2. CDR3 size: 16 residues. In germline, CDR1 is SEHNR, CDR2 FQNEAQ (reference sequence). Germline trimming cut 5 bases from V and 2 bases from J; bases unmatched to any gene: 11. The CDR3: CASSAPGTRRAYEQYF. Here the CDR3 DNA reads TGTGCCAGCAGCGCCCCCGGGACTAGGAGGGCCTACGAGCAGTACTTC.

Comment on this clone: Sequence at one end of the junction differs from germline and may be a read error. The J gene is TRBJ1-2, the V gene TRBV4-2; no clear D. Germline lookup yields CDR1 LGHNA and CDR2 YNFKEQ. The CDR3 spans 15 residues. The CDR3 spells CASSQDRAGPSGYPF. The DNA of the CDR3 is TGTGCCAGCAGCCAAGATAGGGCAGGCCCCAGCGGCTACCCCTTC.

The chain is built from TRBV27 and TRBJ1-1; 8 nucleotides line up with TRBD1. Trimming removed 8 bases from V and 4 bases from J; junction bases left unmatched: 6. The CDR3 extends over 13 amino acids. Germline lookup yields CDR1 MNHEY and CDR2 SMNVEV (reference sequence). In nucleotides, the CDR3 is TGTGCCAGCCAGGGGGCAGGGGGCACTGAAGCTTTCTTT. It codes for CASQGAGGTEAFF.

The chain carries TRBV7-9 and TRBJ1-1; perhaps TRBD1 as D (5 bases). With 7 bases removed from V and 6 bases from J, the gap between germline ends came to 9 bases. The CDR3 has 11 residues. Per germline, CDR1 SEHNR and CDR2 FQNEAQ (reference sequence). In DNA, the CDR3 is TGTGCCAGCACCCCAGGGCCTGAAGCTTTCTTT. It specifies CASTPGPEAFF.

The J gene is TRBJ2-1, the V gene TRBV11-3; 9 bases are a match to TRBD2. The V gene end was trimmed by 4 bases and the J gene end by 4 bases; junction bases not matched to a gene: 11. This CDR3 contains 17 residues. Per the germline V gene, CDR1 is SGHNT and CDR2 is YENEEA. CDR3 nucleotide sequence: TGTGCCAGCAGCTCGCAAGGGGTAGCGGGGGTTTACAATGAGCAGTTCTTC. Its protein product is CASSSQGVAGVYNEQFF.

The chain employs TRBV7-2 and TRBJ2-5; a possible D gene is TRBD2 (7 bases). The CDR3 is 15 amino acids. Germline V CDR1 and CDR2: SGHTA, FQGNSA. Trimming shortened V by 2 bases and J by 2 bases, and 12 bases separated the two germline ends. The CDR3 DNA is TGTGCCAGCAGCTTAAGGAGGGGGGGTCAAGAGACCCAGTACTTC. Its protein is CASSLRRGGQETQYF.